Here is one T cell receptor beta chain with its context. The data are from a study of CD8 T cells in Susac syndrome. Reverse transcription of 0.5 to 1 ug RNA was carried out with random hexamers. The CDR3 of TCR beta was amplified by immunoSEQ multiplex PCR across 54 Vbeta and 13 Jbeta. TCRdb ran MiXCR on the immunoSEQ multiplex PCR reads and lists one entry per CDR3 protein. The profile shows 150,000 to 200,000 distinct CDR3 sequences, 85% to 95% of them singletons. This CDR3 is 14 amino acids long. V was clipped by 7 bases and J by 4 bases, with 14 bases between them. From germline, CDR1 is LNHDA and CDR2 SQIVND (reference sequence). Both CD4+ and CD8+ T cells were negatively isolated, and TEMRA cells underwent FACS enrichment.

The genes are TRBV19 and TRBJ2-1; D gene uncertain. Sequenced: CD8+ T cells from PBMCs. The receptor's source is a human donor with multiple sclerosis. Written as DNA, the CDR3 is TGTGCCAGTACAAAGGCAAATCCTTACAATGAGCAGTTCTTC. It translates to CASTKANPYNEQFF.